This T cell receptor (beta chain) came from a study of blood T cells in healthy people across ages. Points from the study as a whole: When set beside aged donors, long-lived donors presented more naive CD4+ cells and higher diversity.

The V and J ends lost 3 bases and 7 bases, in that order; junction bases with no gene match: 15. Looked up from germline, CDR1 is MDHEN and CDR2 is SYDVKM. This CDR3 is built from 18 residues. Isolated PBMCs totaled at least 7 million in each sample. Extraction yielded at least 5 micrograms of total RNA per sample. This clonotype was seen a few times. Its target is unknown. Next came a second PCR, run for about 6 to 11 cycles, which used a sample-barcoded 5' primer along with a J-beta primer mix. TCRdb reanalysed the 5' RACE reads using MiXCR and keeps one entry per CDR3 protein. The repertoire holds about 1.6 million distinct CDR3 sequences, roughly a third seen once, with about 11% in the top ten.

Material for sequencing was blood. The chain carries TRBV28 and TRBJ2-1, with TRBD1 matching over 10 bases. The source of this sequence is a woman aged 25 to 39 in good health. CDR3 amino acids: CASSFPGSGTGEMNEQFF. CDR3 bases: TGTGCCAGCAGTTTCCCCGGGAGTGGGACAGGGGAGATGAATGAGCAGTTCTTC.